This is a list of T cell receptor beta chains from one sample in a study of identical twins' blood T cells. TCRdb analysed the 5' RACE reads with MiXCR anew, one entry per CDR3 protein. Here the sample spans 350,000 to 400,000 distinct CDR3 sequences, approximately 30% being singletons. The sample consisted of PBMCs. The source of these receptors is a woman aged 18 to 49 in good health. The CDR3 runs from the conserved cysteine through the conserved F or W. The order of the fields is J gene, V gene, clone size, D gene, CDR3 protein, CDR3 DNA. A D gene is named only where the DNA matches it firmly. Clone size appears in some rows only: once, few, many, or a class for an expanded clone.

TRBJ2-3,TRBV3-1,NA,NA,CASSYRQVSTDTQYF,TGTGCCAGCAGCTACAGACAGGTCAGCACAGATACGCAGTATTTT
TRBJ1-1,TRBV9,NA,NA,CASSVVSTEAFF,TGTGCCAGCAGCGTAGTGAGCACTGAAGCTTTCTTT
TRBJ2-3,TRBV6-2/TRBV6-3,few,TRBD2,CASSTSGLAGVEDTQYF,TGTGCCAGCAGTACCTCCGGACTAGCGGGAGTGGAAGATACGCAGTATTTT
TRBJ2-5,TRBV9,NA,NA,CASSVERQETQYF,TGTGCCAGCAGCGTAGAACGGCAAGAGACCCAGTACTTC
TRBJ1-2,TRBV2,NA,NA,CASSRETADYGYTF,TGTGCCAGCAGTAGGGAGACGGCTGACTATGGCTACACCTTC
TRBJ1-2,TRBV7-2,NA,NA,CASSPRREANYGYTF,TGTGCCAGCAGCCCCCGAAGAGAGGCTAACTATGGCTACACCTTC
TRBJ2-1,TRBV4-2,NA,NA,CASSQEEGTSEQFF,TGTGCCAGCAGCCAAGAGGAGGGAACCAGTGAGCAGTTCTTC
TRBJ2-1,TRBV10-3,few,NA,CAISGGGSYNEQFF,TGTGCCATCAGTGGAGGCGGTTCCTACAATGAGCAGTTCTTC
TRBJ2-1,TRBV7-9,NA,TRBD1,CASRGQYYNEQFF,TGTGCCAGCCGGGGACAGTACTACAATGAGCAGTTCTTC
TRBJ2-6,TRBV5-1,many,NA,CASSLLESGANVLTF,TGCGCCAGCAGCTTGCTGGAATCTGGGGCCAACGTCCTGACTTTC
TRBJ1-1,TRBV5-1,NA,TRBD1,CASSLGSGQGSLEAFF,TGCGCCAGCAGCTTGGGTTCGGGACAGGGTTCTCTTGAAGCTTTCTTT
TRBJ2-3,TRBV11-2,few,TRBD2,CASSWVSSGSSDTQYF,TGTGCCAGCAGCTGGGTTTCTAGCGGGAGTTCGGATACGCAGTATTTT
TRBJ1-5,TRBV27,NA,NA,CASSPTSGGRGNQPQHF,TGTGCCAGCAGCCCCACGTCGGGGGGCAGGGGCAATCAGCCCCAGCATTTT
TRBJ1-2,TRBV3-1,few,TRBD1,CASSHTQQGAHYGYTF,TGTGCCAGCAGCCATACTCAGCAGGGGGCCCACTATGGCTACACCTTC
TRBJ1-2,TRBV7-9,few,NA,CASSDQGGNYGYTF,TGTGCCAGCAGCGATCAGGGTGGCAACTATGGCTACACCTTC
TRBJ2-3,TRBV19,few,NA,CASGRQPDLSTDTQYF,TGTGCCAGTGGGAGACAGCCCGATCTTAGTACAGATACGCAGTATTTT
TRBJ1-5,TRBV29-1,once,NA,CSVANSNQPQHF,TGCAGCGTTGCAAATAGCAATCAGCCCCAGCATTTT
TRBJ2-5,TRBV12-3/TRBV12-4,NA,NA,CASSETRGETQYF,TGTGCCAGCAGCGAGACTAGGGGGGAGACCCAGTACTTC
TRBJ2-1,TRBV4-2,NA,NA,CASSQDQGKDEQFF,TGTGCCAGCAGCCAAGACCAGGGTAAGGATGAGCAGTTCTTC
TRBJ2-1,TRBV19,few,NA,CASTLRDGLEQFF,TGTGCCAGTACCCTAAGGGACGGCCTAGAGCAGTTCTTC
TRBJ2-1,TRBV5-6,NA,TRBD1,CASSLKGTGDHEQFF,TGTGCCAGCAGCTTGAAAGGGACAGGGGATCATGAGCAGTTCTTC
TRBJ2-7,TRBV6-2/TRBV6-3,few,TRBD2,CASSWTSLSYEQYF,TGTGCCAGCAGTTGGACTAGCCTCTCCTACGAGCAGTACTTC
TRBJ1-3,TRBV11-2,NA,NA,CASSSLYSGNTIYF,TGTGCCAGCAGCTCCCTCTACTCTGGAAACACCATATATTTT
TRBJ1-1,TRBV7-9,NA,NA,CASSFTRDTEAFF,TGTGCCAGCAGCTTTACAAGAGACACTGAAGCTTTCTTT
TRBJ1-5,TRBV25-1,few,NA,CASSENRQARNQPQHF,TGTGCCAGCAGTGAAAATAGGCAGGCCCGCAATCAGCCCCAGCATTTT
TRBJ2-5,TRBV2,NA,NA,CASTSIGLGEVETQYF,TGTGCCAGCACCTCAATTGGATTGGGGGAAGTAGAGACCCAGTACTTC
TRBJ1-6,TRBV5-1,NA,TRBD1,CASSSRDSAPSPLHF,TGCGCCAGCAGCTCCCGGGACAGTGCGCCCTCACCCCTCCACTTT
TRBJ1-2,TRBV20-1,few,NA,CSAPNNYGYTF,TGCAGTGCCCCAAATAACTATGGCTACACCTTC
TRBJ2-7,TRBV6-5,NA,TRBD1,CASSFGTGAEQYF,TGTGCCAGCAGTTTCGGGACAGGGGCTGAGCAGTACTTC
TRBJ1-6,TRBV7-2,NA,TRBD1,CASSLLPTGASPLHF,TGTGCCAGCAGCTTGCTCCCCACAGGGGCGTCACCCCTCCACTTT
TRBJ2-7,TRBV6-5,NA,NA,CASRIPGPTLGEQYF,TGTGCCAGCAGGATACCGGGACCAACCCTCGGCGAGCAGTACTTC
TRBJ2-7,TRBV20-1,NA,NA,CSARAESSYEQYF,TGCAGTGCTAGAGCTGAGAGCTCCTACGAGCAGTACTTC
TRBJ1-1,TRBV11-2,few,TRBD1,CASSLKGQVMNTEAFF,TGTGCCAGCAGCCTTAAGGGACAGGTCATGAACACTGAAGCTTTCTTT
TRBJ2-2,TRBV23-1,NA,TRBD1,CASSHGQGQGDDF,TGCGCCAGCAGTCATGGTCAGGGACAGGGGGACGACTTT
TRBJ2-7,TRBV14,NA,TRBD1,CASSPGTGVTYEQYF,TGTGCCAGCAGTCCCGGGACAGGGGTAACCTACGAGCAGTACTTC
TRBJ2-2,TRBV11-2,few,NA,CASTTTGELFF,TGTGCCAGCACCACAACCGGGGAGCTGTTTTTT
TRBJ2-1,TRBV20-1,NA,TRBD2,CSASGGASEQFF,TGCAGTGCTAGCGGGGGGGCCTCTGAGCAGTTCTTC
TRBJ2-1,TRBV5-1,NA,NA,CASSLLGPTNEQFF,TGCGCCAGCAGCTTACTGGGACCGACCAATGAGCAGTTCTTC
TRBJ1-1,TRBV12-3/TRBV12-4,few,TRBD1,CASVTGQGLAEAFF,TGTGCCAGCGTGACCGGACAGGGTCTTGCTGAAGCTTTCTTT
TRBJ1-5,TRBV9,few,TRBD1,CASSTGDGNQPQHF,TGTGCCAGCAGCACAGGGGACGGCAATCAGCCCCAGCATTTT
TRBJ1-3,TRBV16,few,NA,CASSRTPGVHSGNTIYF,TGTGCCAGCAGCCGTACCCCCGGGGTACACTCTGGAAACACCATATATTTT
TRBJ1-2,TRBV20-1,few,NA,CSARDSAYGYTF,TGCAGTGCTAGAGATTCGGCCTATGGCTACACCTTC
TRBJ2-1,TRBV29-1,few,TRBD2,CSVEGSSGSYNEQFF,TGCAGCGTTGAAGGGTCAAGCGGGAGCTACAATGAGCAGTTCTTC
TRBJ2-1,TRBV5-1,NA,NA,CASSSGTPTPNEQFF,TGCGCCAGCAGCTCCGGGACTCCTACCCCCAATGAGCAGTTCTTC
TRBJ1-5,TRBV20-1,NA,NA,CSASAGNQPQHF,TGCAGTGCTAGTGCCGGCAATCAGCCCCAGCATTTT
TRBJ2-1,TRBV3-1,NA,TRBD2,CASSLWEAGDNEQFF,TGTGCCAGCAGCCTGTGGGAAGCGGGAGACAATGAGCAGTTCTTC
TRBJ1-1,TRBV20-1,few,NA,CSARVGGGEAFF,TGCAGTGCTAGAGTGGGAGGGGGTGAAGCTTTCTTT
TRBJ2-1,TRBV20-1,NA,TRBD1,CSAREDRNAYNEQFF,TGCAGTGCTAGAGAGGACAGGAATGCCTACAATGAGCAGTTCTTC
TRBJ2-5,TRBV28,NA,NA,CASSPGALKETQYF,TGTGCCAGCAGCCCCGGGGCACTGAAAGAGACCCAGTACTTC
TRBJ1-3,TRBV4-2,once,NA,CASSRLPRGRGNTIYF,TGTGCCAGCAGCCGACTGCCGAGGGGCAGGGGAAACACCATATATTTT
TRBJ2-7,TRBV29-1,NA,TRBD2,CSVPPEGLADSYGQYF,TGCAGCGTCCCCCCGGAGGGACTAGCAGACTCCTACGGGCAGTACTTC
TRBJ1-2,TRBV20-1,NA,TRBD1,CSGLAGKQGSYTF,TGCAGCGGACTCGCCGGGAAACAGGGGTCCTACACCTTC
TRBJ1-1,TRBV9,few,NA,CASSAPPGETEAFF,TGTGCCAGCAGCGCACCACCGGGGGAGACTGAAGCTTTCTTT
TRBJ2-1,TRBV20-1,NA,NA,CSASDPRGSHNEQFF,TGCAGTGCTAGTGACCCGAGAGGGAGCCACAATGAGCAGTTCTTC
TRBJ2-5,TRBV20-1,NA,NA,CSAQDRGETQYF,TGCAGTGCCCAGGATAGAGGCGAGACCCAGTACTTC
TRBJ2-1,TRBV6-6,NA,TRBD2,CASSDRLAGVNEQFF,TGTGCCAGCTCCGACCGACTAGCGGGAGTCAATGAGCAGTTCTTC